These 8 T cell receptor beta chains share one sample of origin, sequenced in a study of blood T cell repertoires in COVID-19. Produced via immunoSEQ multiplex PCR; TCRdb's table is partial and in-frame only. The sample shows around 130,000 clones, approximately 82% of them seen only once. Source material: peripheral blood. These receptors all come from a man aged 40-50 years with active or convalescent COVID-19.

The J gene is TRBJ2-2, the V gene TRBV2; 10 nucleotides line up with TRBD2. CDR1 and CDR2 from the germline V gene are SNHLY and FYNNEI. The CDR3 length is 15 residues. Unmatched junction bases numbered 7, after V lost 4 bases and J lost 8 bases. Here the CDR3 DNA reads TGTGCCAGCAGTGTAAAGCGGGGGGGCTCTGGGGAGCTGTTTTTT. This sequence encodes CASSVKRGGSGELFF.

This sequence joins TRBV3-1 (or the pseudogene TRBV3-2) and TRBJ1-2, with TRBD1 matching 10 bases. V gave up 5 bases and J gave up 0 bases; unmatched junction bases: 3. The CDR3 loop spans 15 amino acids. Germline lookup yields CDR1 LGHDT and CDR2 YNNKEL (reference sequence). The CDR3 region is CASSIGQGANYGYTF. Here the CDR3 DNA reads TGTGCCAGCAGCATCGGACAGGGGGCTAACTATGGCTACACCTTC.

The chain uses TRBV9 and TRBJ1-3, with D possibly TRBD1 on 6 matching bases. The CDR3 runs 16 residues. Germline loops: CDR1 SGDLS, CDR2 YYNGEE. Between the trimmed V and J ends, which lost 2 bases and 1 base, there was a span of 13 bases. Here the CDR3 reads CASSVKGGLSGNTIYF. Written as DNA, the CDR3 is TGTGCCAGCAGCGTGAAGGGGGGGCTGTCTGGAAACACCATATATTTT.

The chain carries TRBV20-1 and TRBJ1-3; D might be TRBD1 (5 bases). V was cut by 3 bases and J by 3 bases, with 12 bases left in between. The length of the CDR3 is 14 residues. Germline assignment: CDR1 DFQATT and CDR2 SNEGSKA (reference sequence). The DNA of the CDR3 is TGCAGTGCTAGTAGGGGTCAAGTTGGAAACACCATATATTTT. Translation gives CSASRGQVGNTIYF.

The chain joins TRBV27 to TRBJ1-6, with D possibly being TRBD1 (6 bases). The CDR3 is made up of 15 amino acids. V lost 5 bases, J lost 1 base, and 9 bases lay in between. Germline V gene sequence: CDR1 MNHEY, CDR2 SMNVEV (reference sequence). The chain's CDR3 is CASSTGQSYNSPLHF. The CDR3 nucleotides read TGTGCCAGCAGTACCGGACAGTCCTATAATTCACCCCTCCACTTT.

This chain connects TRBV14 to TRBJ2-7; TRBD1 is a possible D gene (6 bases). This CDR3 has 13 residues. V dropped 6 bases and J dropped 5 bases, with 14 bases sitting between them. In germline, CDR1 is SGHDN, CDR2 FVKESK. Here the CDR3 reads CASRPSHRDEQYF. CDR3 DNA sequence: TGTGCCAGCAGACCAAGCCACAGGGACGAGCAGTACTTC.

The CDR3 loop reads CASKIDRGSYEQYF. In DNA form, the CDR3 reads TGTGCCAGCAAGATAGACAGGGGCTCCTACGAGCAGTACTTC. The V gene is TRBV2, the J gene TRBJ2-7; 8 bases align to TRBD1. Per germline, CDR1 SNHLY and CDR2 FYNNEI. The CDR3 is 14 residues long. Trimming at V came to 7 bases and at J to 0 bases, leaving 5 bases not matched to a gene.

This chain uses TRBV15 with TRBJ2-7, with 7 bases that match TRBD1. Germline CDR1 LNHNV, CDR2 YYDKDF (reference sequence). The CDR3 runs 15 residues. V was clipped by 0 bases and J by 3 bases; unmatched bases: 5. The CDR3 sequence: CATSRDKGQFYEQYF. The CDR3 DNA reads as TGTGCCACCAGCAGAGATAAGGGACAGTTCTACGAGCAGTACTTC.